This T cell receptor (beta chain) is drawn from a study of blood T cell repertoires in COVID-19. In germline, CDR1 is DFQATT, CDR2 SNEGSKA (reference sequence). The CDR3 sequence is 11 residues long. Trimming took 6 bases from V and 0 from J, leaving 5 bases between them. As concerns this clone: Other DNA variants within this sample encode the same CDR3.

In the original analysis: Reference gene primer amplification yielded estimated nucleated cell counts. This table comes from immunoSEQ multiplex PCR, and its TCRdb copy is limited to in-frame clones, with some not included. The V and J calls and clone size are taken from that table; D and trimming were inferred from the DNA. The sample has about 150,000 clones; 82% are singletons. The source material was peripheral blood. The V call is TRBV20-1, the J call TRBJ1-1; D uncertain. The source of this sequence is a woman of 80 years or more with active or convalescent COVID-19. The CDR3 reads CSAVLNTEAFF. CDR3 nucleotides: TGCAGTGCCGTCCTGAACACTGAAGCTTTCTTT.